Described below is a single T cell receptor beta chain sequence and its context. What it recognizes is unknown. The germline gene is not matched at one end of the junction; a read error may be the cause. This sample is drawn from a study of Graves' ophthalmopathy and Graves' hyperthyroidism. Points from the study as a whole: Appearing in blood as well were most expanded thyroid clonotypes above 0.001 frequency.

PBMCs were isolated by Ficoll-Paque density gradient centrifugation, using roughly 11 ml of fresh peripheral blood as the starting material. Transcripts of RNA were the source for amplifying TCR beta CDR3 regions. The workflow started with a first-round RT-PCR run with HTBI primers and then moved on to a second-round multiplex PCR. Each CDR3 protein is one row after TCRdb ran MiXCR on the multiplex PCR reads. The sample holds about 620,000 distinct CDR3 sequences; about a fifth are singletons and the top ten take approximately 7.7%. Germline V lookup: CDR1 DFQATT, CDR2 SNEGSKA (reference sequence). CDR3 length equals 12 residues.

The receptor was isolated from a young woman with stable Graves' hyperthyroidism. Some clones in this sample may be carry-over from other donors' samples. Source material: peripheral blood. The chain combines TRBV20-1 with TRBJ2-4; D not certain. The CDR3, as DNA: TGCAGTGCTGAAAACGACAAGACCCTCTATCGGTTC. It is translated as CSAENDKTLYRF.